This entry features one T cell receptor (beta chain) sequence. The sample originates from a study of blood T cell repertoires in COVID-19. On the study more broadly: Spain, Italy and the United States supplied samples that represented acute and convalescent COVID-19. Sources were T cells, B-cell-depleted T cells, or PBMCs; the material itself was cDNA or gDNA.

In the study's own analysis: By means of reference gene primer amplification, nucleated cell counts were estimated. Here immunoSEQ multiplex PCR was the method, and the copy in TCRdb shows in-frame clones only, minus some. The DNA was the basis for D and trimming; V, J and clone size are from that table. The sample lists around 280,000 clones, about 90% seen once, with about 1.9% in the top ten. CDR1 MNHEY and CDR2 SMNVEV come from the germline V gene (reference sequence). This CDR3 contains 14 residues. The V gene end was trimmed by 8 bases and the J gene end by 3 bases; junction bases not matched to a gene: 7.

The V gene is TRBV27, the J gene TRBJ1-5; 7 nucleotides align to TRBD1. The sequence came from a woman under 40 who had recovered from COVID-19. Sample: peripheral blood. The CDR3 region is CASGYRGFNQPQHF. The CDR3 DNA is TGTGCCAGCGGATACAGGGGTTTCAATCAGCCCCAGCATTTT.